The rows below give T cell receptor beta chains drawn from one sample of a study of T cell responses to AZD1222 COVID-19 vaccine. The repertoire was sequenced with immunoSEQ multiplex PCR; TCRdb's copy has only in-frame clones and lacks some. The top ten clones hold 21% of a sample with about 67,000 clones, about 85% of them seen once. This material consisted of peripheral blood, taken on day 0 of AZD1222 vaccination. These receptors originate from an adult in good health. Each CDR3 is given with its conserved first and last residue. D genes are given only for firm matches. Some rows have no size entry. The others give once, few or many, or a class for an expanded clone.

j_gene: TRBJ1-2
d_gene: .
v_gene: TRBV3-1/TRBV3-2
abundance: .
CDR3aa: CASSQDPSDSSRYTF
CDR3nt: TGTGCCAGCAGCCAAGATCCGTCGGACAGCAGCCGCTACACCTTC

j_gene: TRBJ2-2
d_gene: .
v_gene: TRBV11-2
abundance: once
CDR3aa: CASSPDTGELFF
CDR3nt: TGTGCCAGCAGCCCCGACACCGGGGAGCTGTTTTTT

j_gene: TRBJ2-7
d_gene: TRBD1
v_gene: TRBV27
abundance: .
CDR3aa: CASSSDRANEQYF
CDR3nt: TGTGCCAGCAGTTCCGACAGGGCGAACGAGCAGTACTTC

j_gene: TRBJ2-1
d_gene: .
v_gene: TRBV24-1
abundance: few
CDR3aa: CATSEPLGATYNEQFF
CDR3nt: TGTGCCACCAGTGAACCGCTAGGGGCTACCTACAATGAGCAGTTCTTC

j_gene: TRBJ2-7
d_gene: TRBD2
v_gene: TRBV11-2
abundance: .
CDR3aa: CASSPAGAYEQYF
CDR3nt: TGTGCCAGCAGCCCCGCGGGAGCTTACGAGCAGTACTTC

j_gene: TRBJ1-2
d_gene: .
v_gene: TRBV7-3
abundance: .
CDR3aa: CASSPDSNYGYTF
CDR3nt: TGTGCCAGCAGCCCCGACAGTAACTATGGCTACACCTTC

j_gene: TRBJ1-2
d_gene: TRBD1
v_gene: TRBV10-2
abundance: .
CDR3aa: CASSRTGNGYTF
CDR3nt: TGCGCCAGCAGTAGGACAGGGAATGGCTACACCTTC

j_gene: TRBJ2-5
d_gene: .
v_gene: TRBV5-8
abundance: .
CDR3aa: CASSRGPHQETQYF
CDR3nt: TGTGCCAGCAGCCGCGGGCCCCATCAAGAGACCCAGTACTTC

j_gene: TRBJ2-1
d_gene: .
v_gene: TRBV24-1
abundance: .
CDR3aa: CATSDPSYNEQFF
CDR3nt: TGTGCCACCAGTGACCCCTCTTACAATGAGCAGTTCTTC

j_gene: TRBJ2-4
d_gene: .
v_gene: TRBV29-1
abundance: .
CDR3aa: CSVEALAKNIQYF
CDR3nt: TGCAGCGTTGAAGCCTTAGCCAAAAACATTCAGTACTTC

j_gene: TRBJ1-6
d_gene: .
v_gene: TRBV27
abundance: .
CDR3aa: CASSLQGGDSPLHF
CDR3nt: TGTGCCAGCAGTTTACAGGGAGGGGATTCACCCCTCCACTTT

j_gene: TRBJ1-4
d_gene: .
v_gene: TRBV14
abundance: .
CDR3aa: CASSQRQPSEKLFF
CDR3nt: TGTGCCAGCAGCCAAAGACAGCCCAGCGAAAAACTGTTTTTT

j_gene: TRBJ2-1
d_gene: .
v_gene: TRBV6-5
abundance: .
CDR3aa: CASSYVGGAANEQFF
CDR3nt: TGTGCCAGCAGTTACGTAGGGGGGGCGGCCAATGAGCAGTTCTTC

j_gene: TRBJ2-7
d_gene: .
v_gene: TRBV28
abundance: .
CDR3aa: CASSRPGGSYEQYF
CDR3nt: TGTGCCAGCAGCCGGCCCGGGGGATCCTACGAGCAGTACTTC